The 5 T cell receptor beta chains below were found in one sample sequenced in a study of T cell repertoires in cytomegalovirus infection. One entry per CDR3 protein, called by TCRdb with MiXCR from the reads. This sample has around 450,000 distinct CDR3 sequences, with around 32% found just once. The sample taken for sequencing was PBMCs. Receptors originate from a human donor in good health (CMV status not recorded). Some clones in this sample may be carry-over from other donors' samples.

This rearrangement joins TRBV7-2 to TRBJ1-3; tentative D call: TRBD1 (5 bases). Germline V CDR1 and CDR2: SGHTA, FQGNSA. This CDR3 comprises 15 residues. V lost 3 bases and J 1 base, leaving 10 bases between the germline ends. The CDR3 sequence is CASSLREGSGNTIYF. The CDR3 region has the DNA TGTGCCAGCAGCTTGAGGGAGGGGTCTGGAAACACCATATATTTT. The full variable domain, in which reference TRBV7-2 and TRBJ1-3 provide the parts outside the CDR3, is GAGVSQSPSNKVTEKGKDVELRCDPISGHTALYWYRQSLGQGLEFLIYFQGNSAPDKSGLPSDRFSAERTGGSVSTLTIQRTQQEDSAVYLCASSLREGSGNTIYFGEGSWLTVV.

This clonotype showed up just a few times. This chain links TRBV7-8 with TRBJ2-3; D is perhaps TRBD2 (7 bases). Trimming stripped 4 bases from V and 5 bases from J, with 16 bases between. Germline V gene sequence: CDR1 SGHVS, CDR2 FQNEAQ. The CDR3 totals 15 residues. This CDR3 reads CASSSGGPLGDTQYF. In DNA form, the CDR3 reads TGTGCCAGCAGCTCCGGGGGGCCCCTCGGAGATACGCAGTATTTT.

In the case of this clonotype: A read error may account for a junction end that differs from germline. J is TRBJ2-3 and V is TRBV11-2; a weak D match, TRBD1 (6 bases). Germline V gene sequence: CDR1 SGHAT, CDR2 FQNNGV. The CDR3 has 16 amino acids. This CDR3 reads CASSSTGTRTRDSQYF. The CDR3 nucleotides are TGTGCCAGCAGCTCGACCGGGACAAGGACGCGAGATTCGCAGTATTTT. The full variable domain, completed using reference TRBV11-2 and TRBJ2-3, is EAGVAQSPRYKIIEKRQSVAFWCNPISGHATLYWYQQILGQGPKLLIQFQNNGVVDDSQLPKDRFSAERLKGVDSTLKIQPAKLEDSAVYLCASSSTGTRTRDSQYFGPGTRLTVL.

V and J are TRBV10-3 and TRBJ1-2; TRBD1 might be the D (6 bases). Germline V lookup: CDR1 ENHRY, CDR2 SYGVKD. With 2 bases removed from V and 5 bases from J, the gap between germline ends came to 12 bases. The CDR3 is 14 residues long. The CDR3 bases are TGTGCCATCAGTGAGACATCGACAGGATATGGCTACACCTTC. Translated: CAISETSTGYGYTF.

The sample holds a few counts of this clonotype. This chain connects TRBV7-8 to TRBJ2-2; TRBD2 matches at 12 bases. Germline values: CDR1 SGHVS, CDR2 FQNEAQ. The length of the CDR3 is 15 residues. The junction had 5 bases not matched to a gene; V was cut back by 10 bases and J by 2 bases. DNA for the CDR3: TGTGCCACCTTACTAGCGGGGGGCAACACCGGGGAGCTGTTTTTT. It encodes CATLLAGGNTGELFF. Full variable domain (outside the CDR3, taken from reference TRBV7-8 and TRBJ2-2): GAGVSQSPRYKVAKRGQDVALRCDPISGHVSLFWYQQALGQGPEFLTYFQNEAQLDKSGLPSDRFFAERPEGSVSTLKIQRTQQEDSAVYLCATLLAGGNTGELFFGEGSRLTVL.